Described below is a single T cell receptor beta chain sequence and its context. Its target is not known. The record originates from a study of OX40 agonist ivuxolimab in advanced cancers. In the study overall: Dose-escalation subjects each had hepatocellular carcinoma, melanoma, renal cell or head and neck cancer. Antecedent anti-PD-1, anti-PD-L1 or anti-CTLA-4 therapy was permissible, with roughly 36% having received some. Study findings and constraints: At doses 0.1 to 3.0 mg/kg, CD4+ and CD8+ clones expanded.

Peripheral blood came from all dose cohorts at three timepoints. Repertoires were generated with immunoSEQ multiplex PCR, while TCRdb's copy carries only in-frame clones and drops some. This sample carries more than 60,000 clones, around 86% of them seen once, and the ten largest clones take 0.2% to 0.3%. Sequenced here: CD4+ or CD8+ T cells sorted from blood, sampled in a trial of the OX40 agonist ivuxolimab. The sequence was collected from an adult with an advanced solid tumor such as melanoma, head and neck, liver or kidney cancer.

CDR3 loop: CASSHQGPSNQPQHF. CDR3 coding DNA: TGCGCCAGCAGCCATCAGGGCCCCAGCAATCAGCCCCAGCATTTT. The V gene is TRBV4-1, the J gene TRBJ1-5; a possible D gene is TRBD1 (5 bases). The CDR3 consists of 15 residues. The germline gives CDR1 MGHRA, CDR2 YSYEKL. The ends were cut back, 3 bases at V and 1 base at J, with 10 bases in the middle.